This T cell receptor beta chain was profiled in a study of blood T cell repertoires in COVID-19. Study-level background: There were acute and convalescent COVID-19 samples, and they came from the United States, Italy and Spain. PBMCs, B-cell-depleted T cells, or T cells provided the cDNA or gDNA that made up the material.

The CDR3 covers 13 residues. V lost 7 bases and J lost 4, with 11 bases in between. Per the germline V gene, CDR1 is SGHTA and CDR2 is FQGNSA. Methods used by the authors: By means of reference gene primer amplification, nucleated cell counts were estimated. The data were produced by immunoSEQ multiplex PCR, yet TCRdb's version contains in-frame clones alone and is incomplete. V and J calls and clone size follow that table, whereas D and trimming were derived from the DNA. Of 150,000 to 180,000 clones listed, 76% are singletons. This TCR was sampled from a woman older than 75 with acute or convalescent COVID-19. The chain uses TRBV7-2 and TRBJ2-1; D unresolved. What was sequenced was peripheral blood. CDR3 residues: CASIPALYNEQFF. The CDR3 DNA follows: TGTGCCAGCATCCCCGCCCTATACAATGAGCAGTTCTTC.